This TCR beta chain stems from a study of OX40 agonist ivuxolimab in advanced cancers. In the study overall: Every 2 weeks, ivuxolimab was infused into the patients intravenously at between 0.01 and 10 mg/kg. Two cutaneous melanoma patients and one hepatocellular carcinoma patient, three in all, had partial responses.

In regard to this clone: The antigen remains unidentified.

This table comes from immunoSEQ multiplex PCR, and its TCRdb copy is limited to in-frame clones, with some not included. This table has about 79,000 clones, roughly 94% appearing once. Points from the study as a whole: Among the least clonally expanded were partial responders at 0.1-3.0 mg/kg. In general, CD8+ T cells held more expanded clones than CD4+ did, on average.

The V end was cut by 5 bases, the J end by 2 bases, with 14 bases between. CDR3 size: 15 residues. CDR1 SGHKS and CDR2 YYEKEE come from the germline V gene (reference sequence). This clonotype originated in an adult with an advanced solid tumor such as melanoma, head and neck, liver or kidney cancer. The sequencing used CD4+ or CD8+ T cells sorted from blood, collected in a trial of the OX40 agonist ivuxolimab. The gene calls are TRBV5-5 and TRBJ2-1, with a tentative D call TRBD2 (6 bases). The CDR3, as DNA: TGTGCCAGCAGTTTAGGGACTCCGACCTACAATGAGCAGTTCTTC. This translates into CASSLGTPTYNEQFF. The whole variable domain, remainder taken from reference TRBV5-5 and TRBJ2-1, is DAGVTQSPTHLIKTRGQQVTLRCSPISGHKSVSWYQQVLGQGPQFIFQYYEKEERGRGNFPDRFSARQFPNYSSELNVNALLLGDSALYLCASSLGTPTYNEQFFGPGTRLTVL.